This T cell receptor beta chain was found in a study of cytomegalovirus exposure and HLA in healthy donors (dated by TCRdb to 2016 to 2017). Concerning the study at large: An earlier analysis of more than 550 of the donors reported over 250 Gb of sequence data and 95 million to 120 million unique TCR beta sequences obtained from roughly 180 million T cells. In an earlier analysis of 500 to 650 of the donors, high-throughput TCR beta sequencing was used to judge whether each TCR beta V gene segment behaved as functional or pseudogenic. An early release that covered 640 HLA-typed donors contained approximately 300 gigabases of sequencing data and tens of millions of unique TCR sequences. Across some 400 genotyped donors of the cohort, an average of roughly 230,000 unique TCR beta nucleotide sequences per donor were sequenced, and roughly 17% of those sequences were non-productive. Alongside the repertoire data, information on donor age, sex, ethnicity and CMV serostatus was compiled. The T cell repertoires of 666 subjects were profiled by immunosequencing and related to cytomegalovirus serostatus. Genome-wide SNP genotypes for about 65% of the 666 donors were used in a later genetic analysis, which treated that subset as a discovery cohort. The number of typed donors differed by locus: about 620-630 for A, B, C, DRB1 and DQB1; about 520 for DQA1; fewer than 610 for DPA1; and some 430 for DPB1. Among the roughly 390 genotyped donors, more than 70% belonged to the genetic ancestry cluster associated with self-reported Caucasian donors. In a later analysis, previously published TCR beta repertoires from 500 to 750 donors were re-analyzed and high-resolution HLA genotyping was added so that TCR occurrence patterns could be studied. Because of strong linkage in the cohort, roughly five DR-DQ haplotypes were treated as single units for association and clustering. The study aimed to test whether signatures of past pathogen exposure could be identified by cataloging public T cell receptors. HLA typing covered class I and class II loci at four-digit resolution. A separate validation cohort of 100 to 150 different subjects was used in addition to the 666-subject first cohort. To predict cytomegalovirus infection status, the study brought together high-throughput TCR immunosequencing, statistical association of individual TCRs with disease status, and machine learning. Every repertoire in the discovery cohort had been generated on one and the same sequencing platform. The later analysis used no new phenotypic data to find candidate immune exposures, relying instead on TCR beta sequences and their occurrence across donors.

V is trimmed back by 7 bases and J by 6 bases, and the junction contains 12 bases that no gene match accounts for. The CDR3, cysteine through phenylalanine, is 15 amino acids long. CDR3 DNA only is kept here, 45 bases in frame from base 1. CDR1 and CDR2 were assigned from the germline V gene as MDHEN and SYDVKM. The cohort comprised fewer than 750 healthy bone marrow donors. At the time of sampling, all cohort members were nominally healthy, though unrecorded immune exposures were likely present. The donor tested CMV seropositive, placing the donor among the roughly 270 seropositive members of the cohort. A peripheral blood sample was collected from each donor, and TCR beta sequencing was performed on peripheral blood mononuclear cells. Genomic DNA extraction from the blood cell samples was performed with the Qiagen DNeasy Blood Extraction Kit. Here is what the overall study found, with its caveats: In a later analysis, HLA-associated TCR beta chains showed more clonal expansion and lower generation probabilities than non-associated chains that were equally common. Most CMV-associated TCR beta chains appeared to be HLA-restricted in a later analysis, and the HLA associations seemed to be driven largely by CMV exposure. According to the authors, the approach could potentially be generalized to other disease states and immunological phenotypes. Linkage disequilibrium might explain the correlated functional status among segregating V segments, but an unknown experimental factor could not be ruled out. A cluster of highly shared sequence variants was judged likely to be a technical artifact of the sequencing pipeline. A later genetic analysis associated a missense DCLRE1C variant with V-gene and J-gene trimming of TCR beta chains, and an independent cohort replicated the association. The cohort was sequenced for TCR beta chains only, and without alpha or paired-chain data the features that could be detected were limited. Roughly uniform sequencing depth across donors was assumed in presence/absence analyses, although this assumption may not hold. In a later genetic analysis, fewer N-insertions in productive TCRs were reported among donors in an Asian-associated ancestry cluster than the roughly 700-donor mean. When HLA alleles, especially DR and DQ, strongly co-occurred, TCR associations were difficult to assign to individual alleles. In a later analysis, several top co-occurrence clusters were reported to appear linked to parvovirus B19, influenza, CMV and Epstein-Barr virus. The study listed approximately 150 TCR beta chains as associated with cytomegalovirus. In vitro tests confirmed that a few of the cytomegalovirus-associated TCR beta chains recognize cytomegalovirus antigens. Because HLA typing was unavailable for some donors at each locus, only the typed subset was used in association tests. Some IMGT-functional V segments, including TRBV6-2 and TRBV6-3, could not be distinguished by the 87-base-pair reads and were therefore excluded. An earlier analysis of approximately 600 of the donors showed that most TCR beta V segments appeared in productive rearrangements either about 87% or about 30% of the time, which broadly matched IMGT annotations. The earlier analysis of some 560 of the donors excluded approximately 17 rarely observed V segments, including chromosome 9 orphons, because counts were too low. Most TCR sequences were seen in very few donors, while some public TCRs were found in many individuals. A further reported finding was that TCR beta sequences accurately predicted the HLA-A and HLA-B alleles for most subjects in the first cohort. In a later analysis, TCR association rates were found to vary across HLA loci, with the most associated TCRs seen for DRB1 alleles and the fewest for HLA-C alleles. A later analysis associated approximately 17,000 TCR beta sequences with specific HLA alleles at a false discovery rate of 0.05. In both the original and validation cohorts, the classifier was reported to diagnose cytomegalovirus status with high specificity and sensitivity. For the cohort, immune exposure information was limited to CMV serostatus.

This clone turned up a few times. Its antigen is currently not known. Base qualities are missing; no much larger clone stands one base away. Library preparation was by the immunoSEQ multiplex PCR assay. The multiplex PCR relied on a mix of 60 forward primers for TCR Vbeta segments and 13 reverse primers for TCR Jbeta segments. The CDR3 region of rearranged TCR beta genes was amplified from genomic DNA with a multiplex PCR assay. On the Illumina HiSeq System, the amplified TCR beta libraries were sequenced as 87-base-pair reads. On the study's bioinformatics: A later analysis tallied approximately 87 million unique TCR beta chains across the 550 to 850 repertoires, and some 12 million of those chains were shared by two or more donors. Raw reads were error-corrected and collapsed into unique sequences by a nearest-neighbor algorithm in which closely related sequences were merged to remove PCR and sequencing errors. To assign V, D and J gene segments, CDR3 sequences were aligned to IMGT reference sequences. For a sequence to be retained, a match of at least six nucleotides was required to both a V gene segment and a J gene segment. Rearrangements were called productive when the CDR3 lacked stop codons and stayed in frame with V and J; all others were non-productive. CDR3 was defined according to IMGT convention as the region running from the second conserved V-encoded cysteine to the conserved J-encoded phenylalanine. In an earlier analysis of more than 550 of the donors, sequences lacking an unambiguous match to a single V gene segment were excluded. An earlier analysis of under 750 of the donors called V segments functional above 56.7% productive rearrangements and segregating when the between-donor standard deviation exceeded 5%. A statistical classification framework was built to diagnose cytomegalovirus status from the catalog of TCR beta chain sequences. V and J gene assignment, in a later analysis, came from comparing TCR nucleotide sequences with IMGT/GENE-DB human TR gene sequences. The TCRdist pipeline was used in a later analysis to assign CDR3 sequences and most-parsimonious VDJ recombination scenarios. In a later analysis, every TCR beta chain was defined by the combination of its CDR3 amino acid sequence and its V-gene family, and reads without a unique V-gene family were dropped. A later analysis removed 592 highly shared, low-generation-probability nucleotide sequences to deal with suspected cross-contamination and a sequencing artifact. A later analysis calculated a clonal expansion index for each public chain from normalized within-repertoire ranks of inferred template counts. A later analysis computed generation probabilities with a VDJ recombination model fitted to out-of-frame rearrangements, and checked the results against IGoR. A later analysis scored TCR-TCR, TCR-HLA and TCR-CMV co-occurrence with hypergeometric tests, applying a repertoire-size bias correction to TCR pairs. A later analysis estimated false discovery rates by permuting HLA or CMV assignments 20 times. In a later analysis, co-occurring TCRs were grouped using DBSCAN, with TCRdist sequence similarity added in when clustering inside HLA-allele-positive subsets. Repertoires with fewer than 30,000 or more than 120,000 public chains, plus five repertoires with anomalous nucleotide sharing, were excluded from co-occurrence clustering. The immuneACCESS repertoire file appears here via TCRdb, limited to in-frame rearrangements. These files lack a portion of the clones; in checked studies, under half of the deficit traces to unresolved V genes, and the cause of the others is not known. V and J calls and clone size are as listed in that table; D and trimming were resolved from the DNA. The sample profile shows about 65,000 clones; around 73% of them were found once. The ten top clones hold roughly 3.1% of the sample.

The chain was built from TRBV28 and TRBJ1-5; 7 junctional bases match TRBD1. This TCR derives from a girl between 5 and 17 years old in good health and CMV-seropositive. What was sequenced was PBMCs. The CDR3 protein: CASNWEGGMGQPQHF. In nucleotides, the sequence is TGTGCCAGCAATTGGGAAGGGGGCATGGGTCAGCCCCAGCATTTT.